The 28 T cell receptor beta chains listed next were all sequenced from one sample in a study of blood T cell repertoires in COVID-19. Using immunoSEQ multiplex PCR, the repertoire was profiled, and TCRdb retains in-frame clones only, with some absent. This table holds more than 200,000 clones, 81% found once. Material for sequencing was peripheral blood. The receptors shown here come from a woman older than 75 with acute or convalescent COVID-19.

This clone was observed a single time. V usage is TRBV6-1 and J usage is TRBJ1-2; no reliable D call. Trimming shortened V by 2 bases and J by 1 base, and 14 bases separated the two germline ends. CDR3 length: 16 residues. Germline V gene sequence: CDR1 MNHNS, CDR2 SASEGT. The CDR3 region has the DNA TGTGCCAGCAGTGAATCAGTACAGCCTTTTAACTATGGCTACACCTTC. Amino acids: CASSESVQPFNYGYTF.

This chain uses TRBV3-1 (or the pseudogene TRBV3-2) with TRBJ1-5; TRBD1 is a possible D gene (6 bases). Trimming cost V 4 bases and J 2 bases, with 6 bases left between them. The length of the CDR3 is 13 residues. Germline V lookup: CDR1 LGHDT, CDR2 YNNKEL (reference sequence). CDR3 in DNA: TGTGCCAGCAGCCCAGGGGGCAATCAGCCCCAGCATTTT. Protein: CASSPGGNQPQHF.

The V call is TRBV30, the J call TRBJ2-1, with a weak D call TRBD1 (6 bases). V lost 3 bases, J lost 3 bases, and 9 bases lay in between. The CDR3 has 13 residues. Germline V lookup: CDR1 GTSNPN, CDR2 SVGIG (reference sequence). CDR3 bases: TGTGCCTGGAGGTCGACAGGCTACAATGAGCAGTTCTTC. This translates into CAWRSTGYNEQFF.

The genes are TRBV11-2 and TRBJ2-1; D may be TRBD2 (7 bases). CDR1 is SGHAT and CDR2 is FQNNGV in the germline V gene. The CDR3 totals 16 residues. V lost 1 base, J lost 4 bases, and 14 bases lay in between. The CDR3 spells CASSLGAGAEYNEQFF. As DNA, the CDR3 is TGTGCCAGCAGCTTAGGCGCGGGGGCTGAATACAATGAGCAGTTCTTC.

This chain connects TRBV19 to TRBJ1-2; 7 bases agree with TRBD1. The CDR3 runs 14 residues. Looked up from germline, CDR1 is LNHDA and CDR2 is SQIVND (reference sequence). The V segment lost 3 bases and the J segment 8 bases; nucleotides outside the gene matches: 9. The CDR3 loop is CASSMGDRVRGYTF. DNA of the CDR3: TGTGCCAGTAGTATGGGTGACAGGGTAAGAGGCTACACCTTC.

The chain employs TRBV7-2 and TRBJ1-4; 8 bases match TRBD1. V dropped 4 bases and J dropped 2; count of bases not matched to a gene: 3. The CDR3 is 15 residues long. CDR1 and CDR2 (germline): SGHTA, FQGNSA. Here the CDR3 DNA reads TGTGCCAGCAGCTACCAGGGGGCGACTAATGAAAAACTGTTTTTT. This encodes CASSYQGATNEKLFF.

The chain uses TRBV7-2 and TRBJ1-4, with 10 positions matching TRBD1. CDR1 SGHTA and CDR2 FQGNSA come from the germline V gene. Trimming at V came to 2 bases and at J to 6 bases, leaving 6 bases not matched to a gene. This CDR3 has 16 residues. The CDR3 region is CASSLQTGGADEKLFF. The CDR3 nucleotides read TGTGCCAGCAGCTTACAGACAGGGGGCGCGGATGAAAAACTGTTTTTT.

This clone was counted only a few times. DNA for the CDR3: TGTGCCAGCAGTGGGAGCGAAACCCCGACTGTCTCCTACGAGCAGTACTTC. It codes for CASSGSETPTVSYEQYF. The gene calls are TRBV2 and TRBJ2-7; D remains ambiguous. The V end was cut by 4 bases, the J end by 0 bases, with 19 bases between. CDR1 is SNHLY and CDR2 is FYNNEI in the germline V gene. The CDR3 consists of 17 residues.

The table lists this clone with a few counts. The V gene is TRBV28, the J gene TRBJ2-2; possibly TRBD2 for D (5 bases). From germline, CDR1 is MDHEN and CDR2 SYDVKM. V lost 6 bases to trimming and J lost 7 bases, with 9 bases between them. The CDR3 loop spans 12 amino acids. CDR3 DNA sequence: TGTGCCAGCAGCCGGGGTTACGGGGAGCTGTTTTTT. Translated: CASSRGYGELFF.

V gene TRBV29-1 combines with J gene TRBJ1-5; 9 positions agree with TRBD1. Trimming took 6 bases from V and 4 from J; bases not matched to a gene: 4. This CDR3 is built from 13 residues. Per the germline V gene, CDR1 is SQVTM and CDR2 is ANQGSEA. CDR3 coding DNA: TGCAGCGTGGCAGGACAGGGGAATCAGCCCCAGCATTTT. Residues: CSVAGQGNQPQHF.

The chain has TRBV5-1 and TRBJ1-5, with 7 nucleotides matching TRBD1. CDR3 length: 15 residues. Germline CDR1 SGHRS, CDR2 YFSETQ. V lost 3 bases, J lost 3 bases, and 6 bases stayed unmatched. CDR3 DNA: TGCGCCAGCAGCTCCACCGGACAGGACAATCAGCCCCAGCATTTT. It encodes CASSSTGQDNQPQHF.

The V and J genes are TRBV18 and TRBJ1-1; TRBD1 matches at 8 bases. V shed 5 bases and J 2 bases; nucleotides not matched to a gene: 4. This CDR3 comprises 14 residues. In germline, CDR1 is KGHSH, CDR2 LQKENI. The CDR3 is CASSGQGANTEAFF. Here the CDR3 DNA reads TGTGCCAGCTCAGGACAGGGTGCAAACACTGAAGCTTTCTTT.

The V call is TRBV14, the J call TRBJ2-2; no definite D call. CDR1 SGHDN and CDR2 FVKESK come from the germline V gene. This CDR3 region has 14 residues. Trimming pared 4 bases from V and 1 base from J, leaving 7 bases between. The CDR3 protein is CASSRSRNTGELFF. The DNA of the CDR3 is TGTGCCAGCAGCCGTTCGAGGAACACCGGGGAGCTGTTTTTT.

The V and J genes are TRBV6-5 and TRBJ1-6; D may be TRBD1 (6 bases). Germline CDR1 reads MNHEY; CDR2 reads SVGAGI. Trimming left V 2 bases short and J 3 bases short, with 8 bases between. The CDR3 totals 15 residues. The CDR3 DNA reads TGTGCCAGCAGTTACCAGGGGTTCTATAATTCACCCCTCCACTTT. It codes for CASSYQGFYNSPLHF.

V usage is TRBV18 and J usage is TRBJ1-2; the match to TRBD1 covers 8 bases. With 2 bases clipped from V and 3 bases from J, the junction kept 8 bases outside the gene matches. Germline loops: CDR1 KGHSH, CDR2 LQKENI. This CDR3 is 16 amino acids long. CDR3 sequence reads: CASSPGPGQGDYGYTF. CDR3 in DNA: TGTGCCAGCTCACCAGGGCCAGGACAGGGAGACTATGGCTACACCTTC.

The CDR3 spells CASSLSGQPNYNSPLHF. CDR3 nucleotide sequence: TGTGCCAGCAGCTTATCGGGACAGCCTAACTATAATTCACCCCTCCACTTT. This chain links TRBV3-1 (or the pseudogene TRBV3-2) with TRBJ1-6; 7 nucleotides line up with TRBD1. Germline V gene lookup returns CDR1 LGHDT and CDR2 YNNKEL (reference sequence). The V and J ends lost 5 bases and 3 bases, in that order; junction bases with no gene match: 10. The CDR3 length is 17 residues.

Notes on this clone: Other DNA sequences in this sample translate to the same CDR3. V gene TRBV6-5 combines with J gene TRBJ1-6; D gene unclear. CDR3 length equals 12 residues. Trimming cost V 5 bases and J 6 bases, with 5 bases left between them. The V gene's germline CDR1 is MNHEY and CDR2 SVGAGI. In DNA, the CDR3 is TGTGCCAGCAGTCGCGGTAATTCACCCCTCCACTTT. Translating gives CASSRGNSPLHF.

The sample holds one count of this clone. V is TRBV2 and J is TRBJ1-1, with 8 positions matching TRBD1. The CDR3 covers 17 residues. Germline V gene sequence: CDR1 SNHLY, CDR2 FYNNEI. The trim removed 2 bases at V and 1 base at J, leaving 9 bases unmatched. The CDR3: CASSETGQGAWNTEAFF. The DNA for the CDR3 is TGTGCCAGCAGTGAAACAGGCCAGGGGGCGTGGAACACTGAAGCTTTCTTT.

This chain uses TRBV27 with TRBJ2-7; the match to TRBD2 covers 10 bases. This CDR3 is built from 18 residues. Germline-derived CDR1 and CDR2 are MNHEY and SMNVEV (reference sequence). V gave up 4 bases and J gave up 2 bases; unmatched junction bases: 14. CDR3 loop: CASSSRGLAEKIAYEQYF. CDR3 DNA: TGTGCCAGCAGTTCCCGTGGACTAGCGGAGAAAATTGCCTACGAGCAGTACTTC.

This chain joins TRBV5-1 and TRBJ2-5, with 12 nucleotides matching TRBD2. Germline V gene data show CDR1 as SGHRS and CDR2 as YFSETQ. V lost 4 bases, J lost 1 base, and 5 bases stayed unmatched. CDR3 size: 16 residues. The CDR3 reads CASSPGLAGIQETQYF. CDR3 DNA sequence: TGCGCCAGCAGCCCAGGACTAGCGGGAATCCAAGAGACCCAGTACTTC.

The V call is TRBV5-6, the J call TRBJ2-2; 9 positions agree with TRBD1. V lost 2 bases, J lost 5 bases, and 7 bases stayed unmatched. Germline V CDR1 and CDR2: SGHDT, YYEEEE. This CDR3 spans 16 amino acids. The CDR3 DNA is TGTGCCAGCAGCTTTACGACAGGGGGGATTACCGGGGAGCTGTTTTTT. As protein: CASSFTTGGITGELFF.

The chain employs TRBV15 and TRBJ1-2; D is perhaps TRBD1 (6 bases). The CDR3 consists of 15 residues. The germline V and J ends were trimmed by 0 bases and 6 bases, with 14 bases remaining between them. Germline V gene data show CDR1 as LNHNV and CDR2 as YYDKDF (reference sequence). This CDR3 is CATSRDLDRTDGYTF. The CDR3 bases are TGTGCCACCAGCAGAGACTTAGACAGGACGGATGGCTACACCTTC.

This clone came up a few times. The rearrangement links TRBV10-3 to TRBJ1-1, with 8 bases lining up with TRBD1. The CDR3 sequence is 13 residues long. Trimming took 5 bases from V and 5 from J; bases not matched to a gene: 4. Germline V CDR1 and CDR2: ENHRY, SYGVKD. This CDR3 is CAISTGGETEAFF. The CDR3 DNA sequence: TGTGCCATCAGTACAGGGGGAGAAACTGAAGCTTTCTTT.

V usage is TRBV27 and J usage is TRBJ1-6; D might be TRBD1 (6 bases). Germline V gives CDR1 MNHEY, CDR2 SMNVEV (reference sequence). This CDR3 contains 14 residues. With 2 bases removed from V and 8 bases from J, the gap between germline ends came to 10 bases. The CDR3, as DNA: TGTGCCAGCAGTTTAACGGGGGGCCATTCACCCCTCCACTTT. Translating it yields CASSLTGGHSPLHF.

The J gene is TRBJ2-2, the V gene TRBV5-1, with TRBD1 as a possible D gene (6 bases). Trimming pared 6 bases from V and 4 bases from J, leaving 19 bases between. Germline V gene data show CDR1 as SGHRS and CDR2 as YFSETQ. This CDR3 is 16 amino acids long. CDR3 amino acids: CASTLNTGLSTGELFF. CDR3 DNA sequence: TGCGCCAGCACACTTAATACAGGGCTTAGCACCGGGGAGCTGTTTTTT.

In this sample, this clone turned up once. The CDR3 DNA follows: TGCAGTGCTAGTGTCCCTAGCGGGGGGAAGTACGAGCAGTACTTC. Protein sequence: CSASVPSGGKYEQYF. The chain is built from TRBV20-1 and TRBJ2-7, with 11 bases identical to TRBD2. CDR3 length equals 15 residues. Germline lookup yields CDR1 DFQATT and CDR2 SNEGSKA (reference sequence). Trimming cost V 3 bases and J 4 bases; bases outside gene matches: 8.

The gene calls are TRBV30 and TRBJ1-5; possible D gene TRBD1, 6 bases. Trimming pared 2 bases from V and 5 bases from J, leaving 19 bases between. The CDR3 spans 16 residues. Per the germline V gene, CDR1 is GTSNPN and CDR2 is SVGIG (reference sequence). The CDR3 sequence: CAWSPRPRGGHQPQHF. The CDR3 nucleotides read TGTGCCTGGAGTCCGCGTCCCCGAGGGGGTCATCAGCCCCAGCATTTT.

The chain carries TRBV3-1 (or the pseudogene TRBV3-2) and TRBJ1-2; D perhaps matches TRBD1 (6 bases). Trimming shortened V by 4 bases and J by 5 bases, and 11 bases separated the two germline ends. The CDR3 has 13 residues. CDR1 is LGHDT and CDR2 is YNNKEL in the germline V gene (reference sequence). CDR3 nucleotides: TGTGCCAGCAGCCCGCAAGACAGGTATGGCTACACCTTC. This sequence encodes CASSPQDRYGYTF.